The 29 T cell receptor beta chains presented below share a single source sample, sequenced in a study of graft-versus-host responses after intestinal transplantation. For these receptors, no antigen is known. TCRdb keeps only in-frame clones here, not all; method: immunoSEQ multiplex PCR. This sample carries about 39,000 clones, 90% to 95% of them seen once, and the ten largest clones take less than 0.25%. The specimen was unstimulated CD8+ T cells sorted from spleen or lymph node cells, collected before transplant. These receptors originate from a human donor who was the organ donor for an intestinal transplant.

As for this clone: The same CDR3 arises from other DNA sequences in this sample as well. V and J are TRBV9 and TRBJ1-3, with TRBD1 as a possible D gene (6 bases). Per the germline V gene, CDR1 is SGDLS and CDR2 is YYNGEE. V was clipped by 3 bases and J by 0 bases, with 13 bases between them. The CDR3 covers 16 residues. CDR3 nucleotides: TGTGCCAGCAGCGGGACAGCCGATCGCTCTGGAAACACCATATATTTT. Amino acid sequence: CASSGTADRSGNTIYF.

CDR3 in amino acids: CASSLDRGRSNQPQHF. CDR3 bases: TGCGCCAGCAGCCTAGACAGGGGAAGAAGCAATCAGCCCCAGCATTTT. The chain is built from TRBV4-1 and TRBJ1-5; 8 nucleotides align to TRBD1. Per germline, CDR1 MGHRA and CDR2 YSYEKL. The CDR3 is 16 amino acids. V lost 4 bases, J lost 1 base, and 6 bases stayed unmatched.

This clone was seen once. For the CDR3, the DNA is TGTGCCAGCAGCCCATTGACAGGCGGCATCATGAACACTGAAGCTTTCTTT. Translation gives CASSPLTGGIMNTEAFF. V usage is TRBV7-9 and J usage is TRBJ1-1; possibly TRBD1 for D (6 bases). The germline V gene has CDR1 SEHNR and CDR2 FQNEAQ (reference sequence). CDR3 size: 17 residues. V was trimmed by 5 bases and J by 0 bases, leaving 19 bases between them.

This chain joins TRBV5-6 and TRBJ2-1, with 12 positions matching TRBD2. Germline V gives CDR1 SGHDT, CDR2 YYEEEE. The V gene end was trimmed by 0 bases and the J gene end by 8 bases; junction bases not matched to a gene: 6. CDR3 length: 16 amino acids. CDR3 sequence reads: CASSLALAGGLDEQFF. In DNA form, the CDR3 reads TGTGCCAGCAGCTTGGCACTAGCGGGGGGCCTGGATGAGCAGTTCTTC.

This clone was found once. The chain employs TRBV11-2 and TRBJ2-2; the D gene is possibly TRBD2 (6 bases). V lost 5 bases and J 6 bases, leaving 19 bases between the germline ends. The CDR3 extends over 16 amino acids. Germline CDR1 is SGHAT and CDR2 is FQNNGV. The CDR3 sequence is CASSAGTSRGAGELFF. Written as DNA, the CDR3 is TGTGCCAGCAGCGCGGGTACTAGCCGGGGTGCCGGGGAGCTGTTTTTT.

The J gene is TRBJ1-1, the V gene TRBV5-6; D possibly corresponds to TRBD1 (6 bases). The CDR3 is 15 residues long. Germline V gene data show CDR1 as SGHDT and CDR2 as YYEEEE. Trimming shortened V by 4 bases and J by 1 base, and 14 bases separated the two germline ends. The CDR3 sequence: CASSPGQAPNTEAFF. In nucleotides, the CDR3 is TGTGCCAGCAGCCCGGGACAAGCTCCGAACACTGAAGCTTTCTTT.

This clone was observed a few times. The genes are TRBV27 and TRBJ2-5; TRBD2 is a possible D gene (6 bases). V dropped 0 bases and J dropped 4 bases, with 12 bases sitting between them. This CDR3 region has 15 residues. Germline values: CDR1 MNHEY, CDR2 SMNVEV (reference sequence). The CDR3 DNA follows: TGTGCCAGCAGTTTATCGTGGGGGACTCGAGAGACCCAGTACTTC. This sequence encodes CASSLSWGTRETQYF.

V gene TRBV6-1 combines with J gene TRBJ2-1; 9 bases align to TRBD2. The CDR3 totals 16 residues. V shed 3 bases and J 2 bases; nucleotides not matched to a gene: 5. CDR1 is MNHNS, CDR2 SASEGT, per germline. The CDR3 region has the DNA TGTGCCAGCAGTGACCCCGGGACTAGCACCTACAATGAGCAGTTCTTC. It yields the protein CASSDPGTSTYNEQFF.

This rearrangement joins TRBV2 to TRBJ2-5; 9 bases are shared with TRBD1. V trimming: 9 bases; J trimming: 4 bases; junction bases outside the gene matches: 12. Germline V gene data show CDR1 as SNHLY and CDR2 as FYNNEI. The CDR3 is made up of 15 amino acids. The CDR3, as DNA: TGTGCCAGTTCTTACACAAAGACAGGGGGAGAGACCCAGTACTTC. Amino acids: CASSYTKTGGETQYF.

The genes are TRBV25-1 and TRBJ1-2; D is possibly TRBD1 (6 bases). Trimming stripped 2 bases from V and 1 base from J, with 11 bases between. Germline CDR1 reads MGHDK; CDR2 reads SYGVNS. This CDR3 is 15 amino acids long. The CDR3 DNA sequence: TGTGCCAGCAGTGAACGGGGACACTTTAACTATGGCTACACCTTC. This gives the protein CASSERGHFNYGYTF.

The chain uses TRBV4-1 and TRBJ1-1; the D is unclear. Trimming took off 1 base at V and 4 bases at J, with 10 bases between the two ends. This CDR3 has 14 residues. Germline loops: CDR1 MGHRA, CDR2 YSYEKL. The CDR3 DNA sequence: TGCGCCAGCAGCCAAGGGGAAGGGAGCACTGAAGCTTTCTTT. Amino acid sequence: CASSQGEGSTEAFF.

The CDR3 nucleotides are TGCGCCAGCAGCCAAGATTTTGCCTCTTCCACAGATACGCAGTATTTT. Protein product: CASSQDFASSTDTQYF. The V call is TRBV4-1, the J call TRBJ2-3; D remains unclear. Germline V gene sequence: CDR1 MGHRA, CDR2 YSYEKL. The CDR3 is made up of 16 amino acids. Trimming cost V 0 bases and J 2 bases, with 12 bases left between them.

The chain carries TRBV7-6 and TRBJ2-2; TRBD2 agrees at 11 bases. The trim removed 8 bases at V and 0 bases at J, leaving 8 bases unmatched. The germline V gene has CDR1 SGHVS and CDR2 FNYEAQ. CDR3 length: 17 amino acids. CDR3 sequence reads: CASDLTSGDANTGELFF. The DNA for the CDR3 is TGTGCCAGCGACCTGACTAGCGGGGATGCGAACACCGGGGAGCTGTTTTTT.

The rearrangement links TRBV19 to TRBJ1-6, with D unclear. CDR3 length equals 14 residues. The germline CDR1 and CDR2 sequences are LNHDA and SQIVND (reference sequence). Trimming pared 9 bases from V and 0 bases from J, leaving 9 bases between. CDR3 region: CASRRDSYNSPLHF. The CDR3 DNA reads TGTGCCAGCCGCCGGGACTCCTATAATTCACCCCTCCACTTT.

The chain couples TRBV28 to TRBJ1-1; 8 bases line up with TRBD1. In germline, CDR1 is MDHEN, CDR2 SYDVKM. The CDR3 consists of 14 residues. J was trimmed by 4 bases and V by 3 bases; bases with no gene match: 4. CDR3 coding DNA: TGTGCCAGCAGTTTGGGCAGGGGGCTCACTGAAGCTTTCTTT. Its translation is CASSLGRGLTEAFF.

The genes are TRBV7-2 and TRBJ2-2; D is perhaps TRBD2 (6 bases). Looked up from germline, CDR1 is SGHTA and CDR2 is FQGNSA. V was clipped by 2 bases and J by 6 bases, with 10 bases between them. CDR3 size: 14 residues. The CDR3 reads CASSLSTSSGELFF. Here the CDR3 DNA reads TGTGCCAGCAGCTTATCGACTAGTTCCGGGGAGCTGTTTTTT.

J is TRBJ1-5 and V is TRBV19; 8 bases are a match to TRBD1. Germline-derived CDR1 and CDR2 are LNHDA and SQIVND (reference sequence). This CDR3 comprises 15 residues. Trimming cost V 5 bases and J 1 base; bases outside gene matches: 4. The CDR3 DNA reads TGTGCCAGTAGTTCCCAGGGGGCGAGCAATCAGCCCCAGCATTTT. This encodes CASSSQGASNQPQHF.

V is TRBV4-3 and J is TRBJ1-2; no definite D call. CDR3 size: 15 residues. V lost 0 bases to trimming and J lost 6 bases, with 14 bases between them. The germline V gene has CDR1 LGHNA and CDR2 YSLEER. CDR3 DNA sequence: TGCGCCAGCAGCCAAGAAAAGGACGTATCCCATGGCTACACCTTC. It translates to CASSQEKDVSHGYTF.

The chain has TRBV19 and TRBJ1-5, with a weak D call TRBD1 (5 bases). The CDR3 extends over 15 amino acids. Looked up from germline, CDR1 is LNHDA and CDR2 is SQIVND (reference sequence). The ends were cut back, 5 bases at V and 2 bases at J, with 13 bases in the middle. The CDR3 region has the DNA TGTGCCAGTAGTTTCAGGGCTTGGGGCAATCAGCCCCAGCATTTT. It specifies CASSFRAWGNQPQHF.

The chain has TRBV7-2 and TRBJ2-7, with TRBD2 matching over 8 bases. Germline assignment: CDR1 SGHTA and CDR2 FQGNSA. The V segment lost 3 bases and the J segment 5 bases; nucleotides outside the gene matches: 6. The CDR3 loop spans 14 amino acids. CDR3 nucleotide sequence: TGTGCCAGCAGCTTTCCGGGGGGGGGCGACGAGCAGTACTTC. Translation gives CASSFPGGGDEQYF.

The chain combines TRBV6-6 with TRBJ2-7; no clear D gene. Trimming pared 2 bases from V and 2 bases from J, leaving 10 bases between. CDR3 length: 14 residues. Per the germline V gene, CDR1 is MNHNY and CDR2 is SVGAGI (reference sequence). CDR3 in amino acids: CASSYPPGPYEQYF. CDR3 DNA sequence: TGTGCCAGCAGTTACCCGCCTGGACCCTACGAGCAGTACTTC.

This sequence joins TRBV2 and TRBJ2-5, with D possibly matching TRBD1 (6 bases). The CDR3 is 14 amino acids. CDR1 and CDR2 from the germline V gene are SNHLY and FYNNEI. V lost 4 bases and J 2 bases, leaving 11 bases between the germline ends. CDR3 sequence: CASSVSGAQETQYF. DNA of the CDR3: TGTGCCAGCAGTGTTTCAGGGGCGCAAGAGACCCAGTACTTC.

The chain links TRBV30 to TRBJ1-1; TRBD1 might be the D (5 bases). V shed 3 bases and J shed 0 bases, with 8 bases lying between them. CDR3 length: 13 residues. The V gene's germline CDR1 is GTSNPN and CDR2 SVGIG (reference sequence). In DNA form, the CDR3 reads TGTGCCTGGAGCAAGGGGATGAACACTGAAGCTTTCTTT. Translated, it gives CAWSKGMNTEAFF.

V and J are TRBV4-3 and TRBJ2-5; 7 nucleotides align to TRBD2. V dropped 6 bases and J dropped 1; count of bases not matched to a gene: 8. CDR1 is LGHNA and CDR2 is YSLEER in the germline V gene. This CDR3 region has 15 residues. The CDR3 here is CASSRVWGGQETQYF. The CDR3 DNA reads TGCGCCAGCAGTCGCGTTTGGGGGGGCCAAGAGACCCAGTACTTC.

The CDR3 loop is CATTQWSGDGYGYTF. The DNA of the CDR3 is TGTGCCACCACCCAGTGGTCAGGGGACGGCTATGGCTACACCTTC. The chain combines TRBV15 with TRBJ1-2; a possible D gene is TRBD1 (6 bases). The CDR3 is made up of 15 amino acids. The germline gives CDR1 LNHNV, CDR2 YYDKDF (reference sequence). The V end lost 7 bases, the J end lost 4 bases, and 19 bases lay between the germline ends.

V usage is TRBV18 and J usage is TRBJ2-1, with D possibly called TRBD1 or TRBD2 (5 bases each). Looked up from germline, CDR1 is KGHSH and CDR2 is LQKENI. The CDR3 runs to 17 residues. V was trimmed by 1 base and J by 5 bases, leaving 18 bases between them. Here the CDR3 DNA reads TGTGCCAGCTCACCACTCCGGGGCAGACCTACCCACAATGAGCAGTTCTTC. Its protein is CASSPLRGRPTHNEQFF. Combining the CDR3 with reference TRBV18 and TRBJ2-1 gives the whole variable domain NAGVMQNPRHLVRRRGQEARLRCSPMKGHSHVYWYRQLPEEGLKFMVYLQKENIIDESGMPKERFSAEFPKEGPSILRIQQVVRGDSAAYFCASSPLRGRPTHNEQFFGPGTRLTVL.

This sequence joins TRBV28 and TRBJ1-2, with D perhaps TRBD1 (6 bases). CDR3 size: 14 residues. Germline-derived CDR1 and CDR2 are MDHEN and SYDVKM. V shed 5 bases and J shed 9 bases, with 19 bases lying between them. The CDR3 sequence is CASSPGGGHVSYTF. The CDR3 DNA reads TGTGCCAGCAGTCCTGGCGGGGGACATGTAAGCTACACCTTC.

The rearrangement joins TRBV14 to TRBJ2-5; TRBD2 matches 11 bases. Germline V gives CDR1 SGHDN, CDR2 FVKESK. This CDR3 is 18 amino acids long. The V and J ends lost 2 bases and 3 bases, in that order; junction bases with no gene match: 11. CDR3 sequence (DNA): TGTGCCAGCAGCCAATTCCCCCCCCCGACTAGCGGGAAAGAGACCCAGTACTTC. Protein sequence: CASSQFPPPTSGKETQYF.

The V gene is TRBV11-3, the J gene TRBJ2-7; D uncertain. In germline, CDR1 is SGHNT, CDR2 YENEEA. CDR3 length: 12 residues. V was cut by 1 base and J by 2 bases, with 3 bases left in between. The CDR3 spells CASSLVPYEQYF. The CDR3 DNA sequence: TGTGCCAGCAGCTTAGTTCCCTACGAGCAGTACTTC.